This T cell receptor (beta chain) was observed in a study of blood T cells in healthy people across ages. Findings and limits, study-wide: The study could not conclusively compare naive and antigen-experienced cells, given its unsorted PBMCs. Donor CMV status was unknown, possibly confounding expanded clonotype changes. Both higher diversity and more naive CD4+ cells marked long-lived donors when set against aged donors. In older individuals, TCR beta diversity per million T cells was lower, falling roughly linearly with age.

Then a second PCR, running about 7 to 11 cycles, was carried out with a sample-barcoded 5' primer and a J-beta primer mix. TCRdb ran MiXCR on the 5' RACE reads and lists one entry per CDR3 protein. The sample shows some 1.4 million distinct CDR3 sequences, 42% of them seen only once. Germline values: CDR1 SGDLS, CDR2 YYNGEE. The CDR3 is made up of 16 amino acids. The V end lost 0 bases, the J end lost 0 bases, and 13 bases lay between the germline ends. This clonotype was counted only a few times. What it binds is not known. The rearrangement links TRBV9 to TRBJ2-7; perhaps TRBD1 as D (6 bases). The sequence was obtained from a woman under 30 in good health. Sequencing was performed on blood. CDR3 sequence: CASSVATGTPSYEQYF. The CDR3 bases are TGTGCCAGCAGCGTAGCTACTGGGACACCCTCCTACGAGCAGTACTTC.